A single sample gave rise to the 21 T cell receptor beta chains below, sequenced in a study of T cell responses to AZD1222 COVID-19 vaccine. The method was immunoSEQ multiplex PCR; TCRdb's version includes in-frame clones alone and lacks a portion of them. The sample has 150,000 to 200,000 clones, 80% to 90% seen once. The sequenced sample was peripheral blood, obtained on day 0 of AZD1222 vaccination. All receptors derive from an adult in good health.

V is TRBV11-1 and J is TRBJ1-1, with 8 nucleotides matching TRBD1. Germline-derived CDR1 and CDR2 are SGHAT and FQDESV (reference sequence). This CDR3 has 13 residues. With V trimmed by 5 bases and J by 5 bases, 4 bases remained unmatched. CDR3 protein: CASSVHRGTEAFF. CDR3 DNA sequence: TGTGCCAGCAGCGTTCACAGGGGGACTGAAGCTTTCTTT.

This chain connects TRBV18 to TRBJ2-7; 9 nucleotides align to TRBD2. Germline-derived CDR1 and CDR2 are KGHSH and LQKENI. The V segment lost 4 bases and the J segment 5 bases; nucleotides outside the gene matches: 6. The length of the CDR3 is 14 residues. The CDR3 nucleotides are TGTGCCAGCTCACGGGGACTAGCTTTCGACGAGCAGTACTTC. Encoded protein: CASSRGLAFDEQYF.

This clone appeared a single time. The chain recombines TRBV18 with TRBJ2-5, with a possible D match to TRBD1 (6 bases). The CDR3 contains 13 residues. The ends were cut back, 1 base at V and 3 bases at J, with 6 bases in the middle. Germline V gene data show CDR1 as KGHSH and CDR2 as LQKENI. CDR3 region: CASSPQGEETQYF. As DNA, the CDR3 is TGTGCCAGCTCACCACAGGGGGAAGAGACCCAGTACTTC.

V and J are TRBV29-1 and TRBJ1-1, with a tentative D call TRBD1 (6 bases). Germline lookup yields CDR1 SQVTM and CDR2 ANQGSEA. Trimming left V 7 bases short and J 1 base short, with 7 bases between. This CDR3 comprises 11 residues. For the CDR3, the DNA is TGCAGCGGGGGACAGAACACTGAAGCTTTCTTT. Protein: CSGGQNTEAFF.

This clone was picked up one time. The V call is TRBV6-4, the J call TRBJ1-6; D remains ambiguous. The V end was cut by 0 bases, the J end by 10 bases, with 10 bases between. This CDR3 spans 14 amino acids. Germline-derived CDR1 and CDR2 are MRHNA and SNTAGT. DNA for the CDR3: TGTGCCAGCAGTGACTCAGGGTTTCACTCACCCCTCCACTTT. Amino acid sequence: CASSDSGFHSPLHF.

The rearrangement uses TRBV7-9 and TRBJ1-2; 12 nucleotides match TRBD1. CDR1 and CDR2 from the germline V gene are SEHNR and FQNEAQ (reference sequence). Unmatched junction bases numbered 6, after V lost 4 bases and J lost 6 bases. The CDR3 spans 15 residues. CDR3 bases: TGTGCCAGCAGCTCGCGGGACAGGGGGCCCCATGGCTACACCTTC. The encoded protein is CASSSRDRGPHGYTF.

The chain's CDR3 is CASSPPAGGANTGELFF. CDR3 DNA: TGTGCCAGCTCACCACCGGCGGGCGGGGCTAACACCGGGGAGCTGTTTTTT. This sequence joins TRBV18 and TRBJ2-2, with D possibly being TRBD2 (6 bases). V lost 0 bases and J lost 2, with 13 bases in between. The CDR3 has 17 amino acids. CDR1 is KGHSH, CDR2 LQKENI, per germline.

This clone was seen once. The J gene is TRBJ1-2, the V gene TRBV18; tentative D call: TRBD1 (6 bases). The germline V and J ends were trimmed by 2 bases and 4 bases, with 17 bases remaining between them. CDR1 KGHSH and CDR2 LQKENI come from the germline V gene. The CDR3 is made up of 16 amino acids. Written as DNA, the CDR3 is TGTGCCAGCTCACCAATCGGAGGACAGCCATTCTATGGCTACACCTTC. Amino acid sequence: CASSPIGGQPFYGYTF. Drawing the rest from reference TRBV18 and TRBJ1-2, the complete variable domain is NAGVMQNPRHLVRRRGQEARLRCSPMKGHSHVYWYRQLPEEGLKFMVYLQKENIIDESGMPKERFSAEFPKEGPSILRIQQVVRGDSAAYFCASSPIGGQPFYGYTFGSGTRLTVV.

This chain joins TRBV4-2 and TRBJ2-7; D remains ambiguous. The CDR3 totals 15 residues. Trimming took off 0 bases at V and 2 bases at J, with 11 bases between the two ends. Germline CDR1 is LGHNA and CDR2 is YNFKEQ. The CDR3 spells CASSQEQTEAYEQYF. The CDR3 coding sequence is TGTGCCAGCAGCCAAGAGCAGACGGAAGCCTACGAGCAGTACTTC.

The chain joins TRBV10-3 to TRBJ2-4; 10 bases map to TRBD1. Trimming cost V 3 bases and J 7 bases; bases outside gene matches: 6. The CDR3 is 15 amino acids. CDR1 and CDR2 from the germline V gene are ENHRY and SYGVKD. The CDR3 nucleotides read TGTGCCATCAGTGATTCCGGGACAGGGGCTAACATTCAGTACTTC. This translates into CAISDSGTGANIQYF.

CDR3 sequence (DNA): TGTGCCAGCAGCTTGGGCCAGGGCAGGCGCGAGCAGTACTTC. Translation: CASSLGQGRREQYF. The chain combines TRBV5-5 with TRBJ2-7, with D maybe TRBD1 (5 bases). Trimming took off 0 bases at V and 6 bases at J, with 13 bases between the two ends. The germline V gene has CDR1 SGHKS and CDR2 YYEKEE (reference sequence). This CDR3 is built from 14 residues.

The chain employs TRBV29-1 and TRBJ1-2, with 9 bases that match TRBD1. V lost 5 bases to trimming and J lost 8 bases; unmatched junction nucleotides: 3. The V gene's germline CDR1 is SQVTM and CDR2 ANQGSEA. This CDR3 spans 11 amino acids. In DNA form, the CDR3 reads TGCAGCGTTCACAGGGGGCGCGGCTACACCTTC. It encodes CSVHRGRGYTF. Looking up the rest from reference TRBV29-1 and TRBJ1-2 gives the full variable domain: SAVISQKPSRDICQRGTSLTIQCQVDSQVTMMFWYRQQPGQSLTLIATANQGSEATYESGFVIDKFPISRPNLTFSTLTVSNMSPEDSSIYLCSVHRGRGYTFGSGTRLTVV.

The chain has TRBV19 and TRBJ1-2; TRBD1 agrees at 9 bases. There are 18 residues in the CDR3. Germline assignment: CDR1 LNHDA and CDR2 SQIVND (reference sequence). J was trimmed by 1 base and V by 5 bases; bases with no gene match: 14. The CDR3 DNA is TGTGCCAGTAGTCGAAAGGGGGGACAGGGTGGGCTTAACTATGGCTACACCTTC. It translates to CASSRKGGQGGLNYGYTF.

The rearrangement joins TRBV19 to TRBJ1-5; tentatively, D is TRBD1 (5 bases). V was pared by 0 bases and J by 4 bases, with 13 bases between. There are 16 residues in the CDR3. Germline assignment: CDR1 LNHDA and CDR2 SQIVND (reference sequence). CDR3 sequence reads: CASSIERGRPNQPQHF. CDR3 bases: TGTGCCAGTAGTATAGAACGGGGCAGACCGAATCAGCCCCAGCATTTT.

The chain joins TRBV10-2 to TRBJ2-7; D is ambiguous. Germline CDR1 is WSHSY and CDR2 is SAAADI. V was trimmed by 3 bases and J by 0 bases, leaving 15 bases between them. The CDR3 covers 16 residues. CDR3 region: CASSDPAHPSSYEQYF. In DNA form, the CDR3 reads TGCGCCAGCAGTGACCCAGCCCACCCCAGCTCCTACGAGCAGTACTTC.

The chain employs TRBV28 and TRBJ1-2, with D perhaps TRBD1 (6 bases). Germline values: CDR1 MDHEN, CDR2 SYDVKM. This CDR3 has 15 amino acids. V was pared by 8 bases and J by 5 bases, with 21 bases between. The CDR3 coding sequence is TGTGCCAGCGCCGGGACAACCCCCCGGGGTTATGGCTACACCTTC. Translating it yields CASAGTTPRGYGYTF.

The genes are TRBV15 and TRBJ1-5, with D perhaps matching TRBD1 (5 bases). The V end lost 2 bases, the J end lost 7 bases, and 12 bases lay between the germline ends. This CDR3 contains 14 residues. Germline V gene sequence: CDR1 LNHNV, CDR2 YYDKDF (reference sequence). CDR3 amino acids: CATSRQGGGQPQHF. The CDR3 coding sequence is TGTGCCACCAGCAGACAGGGCGGGGGACAGCCCCAGCATTTT.

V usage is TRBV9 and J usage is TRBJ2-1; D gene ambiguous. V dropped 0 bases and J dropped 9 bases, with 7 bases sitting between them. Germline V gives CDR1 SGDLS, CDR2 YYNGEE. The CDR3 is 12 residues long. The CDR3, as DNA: TGTGCCAGCAGCGTAGGGAGTGGTGAGCAGTTCTTC. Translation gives CASSVGSGEQFF.

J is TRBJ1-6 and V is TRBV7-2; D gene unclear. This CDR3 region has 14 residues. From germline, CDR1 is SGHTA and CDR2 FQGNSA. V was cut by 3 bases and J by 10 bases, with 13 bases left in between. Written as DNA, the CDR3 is TGTGCCAGCAGCTTCGAGTATACGGGGTCACCCCTCCACTTT. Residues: CASSFEYTGSPLHF.

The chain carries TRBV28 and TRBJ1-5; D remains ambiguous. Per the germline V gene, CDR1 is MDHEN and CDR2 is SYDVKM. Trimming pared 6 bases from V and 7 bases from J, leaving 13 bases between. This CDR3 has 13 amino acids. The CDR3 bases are TGTGCCAGCAGCGCAAGCTTCGGCCAGCCCCAGCATTTT. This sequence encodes CASSASFGQPQHF.

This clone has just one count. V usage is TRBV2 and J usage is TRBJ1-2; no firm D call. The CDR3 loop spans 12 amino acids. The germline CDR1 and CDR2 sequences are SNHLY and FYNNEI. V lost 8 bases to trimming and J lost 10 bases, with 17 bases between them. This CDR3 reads CASGEVREAYTF. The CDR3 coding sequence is TGTGCCAGCGGGGAGGTCCGGGAAGCCTACACCTTC.